These T cell receptor beta chains were read from a single sample in a study of T cells in localized non-small cell lung cancer. Libraries were prepared by immunoSEQ multiplex PCR; TCRdb keeps only in-frame clonotypes and omits some of them. The sample includes some 15,000 clones, over 70% of them seen just once. The sample consisted of peripheral blood, taken before any cancer treatment. The origin of the receptors is a male donor older than 55 with stage I lung adenocarcinoma. Both conserved end residues are part of each CDR3. A D gene is named only where the DNA matches it firmly. Where a row states a size, it is once, few, many or the class of an expanded clone; other rows omit it.

TRBJ2-5 | . | TRBV4-1 | TRBD2 | TGCGCCAGCAGCCAACAAGGCAGCGGGAGGGGTCGTCAAGAGACCCAGTACTTC | CASSQQGSGRGRQETQYF
TRBJ1-2 | . | TRBV7-9 | . | TGTGCCAGCAGCCCACCGGCCTCCATCTATGGCTACACCTTC | CASSPPASIYGYTF
TRBJ2-3 | . | TRBV11-3 | TRBD2 | TGTGCCAGCAGCTTAGGGGCTAGCGGGAGCGAGGTTTTGTATTTT | CASSLGASGSEVLYF
TRBJ2-3 | . | TRBV19 | . | TGTGCCAGTAGTAGTGACAGCACAGATACGCAGTATTTT | CASSSDSTDTQYF
TRBJ2-7 | . | TRBV5-7 | TRBD2 | TGTGCCAGCAGCTTCGGGGACTACTCCTACGAGCAGTACTTC | CASSFGDYSYEQYF
TRBJ2-1 | once | TRBV28 | . | TGTGCCAGCAGTTCGCAGGGGGGGGTCGGCAATGAGCAGTTCTTC | CASSSQGGVGNEQFF
TRBJ1-2 | . | TRBV9 | TRBD1 | TGTGCCAGCAGCGTAGGCGCGACAGGGCTTGTTAACTATGGCTACACCTTC | CASSVGATGLVNYGYTF
TRBJ1-6 | . | TRBV5-5 | TRBD1 | TGTGCCAGCAGCTCGGGGACAGGCTACAATTCACCCCTCCACTTT | CASSSGTGYNSPLHF
TRBJ1-4 | once | TRBV10-3 | TRBD1 | TGTGCCATCAGTGAAAGGACAGGGCACGCAACTAATGAAAAACTGTTTTTT | CAISERTGHATNEKLFF
TRBJ1-6 | . | TRBV6-5 | . | TGTGCCAGCAGTTCCAGGATTAATTCACCCCTCCACTTT | CASSSRINSPLHF
TRBJ2-1 | . | TRBV7-2 | . | TGTGCCAGCAGCTCTTCTCCCCTACCACCGTACAATGAGCAGTTCTTC | CASSSSPLPPYNEQFF